Shown below are 23 T cell receptor beta chains from a single sample sequenced in a study of cytomegalovirus exposure and HLA in healthy donors listed by TCRdb under 2017. Libraries were constructed by the immunoSEQ multiplex PCR assay. For the multiplex PCR, a mixture combining 60 forward primers for TCR Vbeta segments and 13 reverse primers for TCR Jbeta segments was used. TCRdb holds this immuneACCESS table with in-frame rearrangements only. Some clones are missing; in checked studies, unresolved V genes explain under half, and the rest has no known cause. The sample data list about 110,000 clones, and approximately 86% of these were observed just once. The ten top clones hold about 1.8% of the sample. The sequenced sample consisted of PBMCs. All receptors derive from a man aged 40-49 years in good health and CMV-seronegative.

The gene calls are TRBV19 and TRBJ2-7; TRBD1 matches at 8 bases. The length of the CDR3 is 13 residues. V dropped 7 bases and J dropped 5; count of bases not matched to a gene: 7. Germline assignment: CDR1 LNHDA and CDR2 SQIVND (reference sequence). The CDR3 protein is CASIGQGSHEQYF. CDR3 bases: TGTGCCAGTATCGGACAGGGAAGCCACGAGCAGTACTTC.

This clone has a single count. This chain links TRBV5-1 with TRBJ1-2; 8 positions agree with TRBD1. J lost 3 bases, V lost 2 bases, and 3 bases had no gene match. CDR1 SGHRS and CDR2 YFSETQ come from the germline V gene. The CDR3 extends over 14 amino acids. The CDR3 region is CASSFDRGDYGYTF. CDR3 DNA sequence: TGCGCCAGCAGCTTTGACAGGGGAGACTATGGCTACACCTTC. The complete variable domain, with remaining parts taken from reference TRBV5-1 and TRBJ1-2, reads KAGVTQTPRYLIKTRGQQVTLSCSPISGHRSVSWYQQTPGQGLQFLFEYFSETQRNKGNFPGRFSGRQFSNSRSEMNVSTLELGDSALYLCASSFDRGDYGYTFGSGTRLTVV.

This chain joins TRBV2 and TRBJ2-5; D not certain. Germline V gene lookup returns CDR1 SNHLY and CDR2 FYNNEI. With 6 bases removed from V and 2 bases from J, the gap between germline ends came to 10 bases. The CDR3 consists of 13 residues. The CDR3 spells CASSLDGQETQYF. The CDR3 nucleotides are TGTGCCAGCAGCCTAGACGGACAAGAGACCCAGTACTTC.

The gene calls are TRBV28 and TRBJ1-1; 7 positions agree with TRBD1. Losses at the gene ends were 2 bases for V and 5 bases for J; bases not matched to a gene: 8. From germline, CDR1 is MDHEN and CDR2 SYDVKM. This CDR3 has 15 amino acids. The CDR3 DNA follows: TGTGCCAGCAGTTTAGTCAGGGGGAGATGGACTGAAGCTTTCTTT. Translated, it gives CASSLVRGRWTEAFF.

This clone has only a few counts. The CDR3, as DNA: TGTGCCAGCATGCAGGGGCTCAGTAATTCACCCCTCCACTTT. Its protein is CASMQGLSNSPLHF. The chain has TRBV5-4 and TRBJ1-6, with D possibly TRBD1 on 6 matching bases. V gave up 6 bases and J gave up 6 bases, with 13 bases separating them. The CDR3 is made up of 14 amino acids. Per germline, CDR1 SGHNT and CDR2 YYREEE (reference sequence).

This sequence joins TRBV29-1 and TRBJ2-2; 7 nucleotides line up with TRBD2. Germline assignment: CDR1 SQVTM and CDR2 ANQGSEA. V dropped 4 bases and J dropped 1; count of bases not matched to a gene: 3. This CDR3 contains 14 residues. CDR3 sequence: CSVGPSGNTGELFF. In DNA form, the CDR3 reads TGCAGCGTTGGACCTAGCGGGAACACCGGGGAGCTGTTTTTT.

The CDR3 region is CASSATGTSRDTQYF. The CDR3 coding sequence is TGTGCCAGCAGCGCCACCGGGACTAGTCGAGATACGCAGTATTTT. J is TRBJ2-3 and V is TRBV9; the match to TRBD2 covers 8 bases. The trim removed 3 bases at V and 5 bases at J, leaving 8 bases unmatched. This CDR3 has 15 residues. CDR1 is SGDLS and CDR2 is YYNGEE in the germline V gene.

The chain carries TRBV5-1 and TRBJ2-2; a possible D gene is TRBD2 (6 bases). V was cut by 0 bases and J by 0 bases, with 12 bases left in between. The CDR3 is 17 residues long. Germline CDR1 is SGHRS and CDR2 is YFSETQ. CDR3 region: CASSLGGGGSNTGELFF. The CDR3 DNA follows: TGCGCCAGCAGCTTGGGTGGGGGAGGATCGAACACCGGGGAGCTGTTTTTT.

This chain joins TRBV9 and TRBJ2-7, with a possible D match to TRBD1 (6 bases). V lost 4 bases and J 2 bases, leaving 16 bases between the germline ends. The germline V gene has CDR1 SGDLS and CDR2 YYNGEE. The length of the CDR3 is 15 residues. The CDR3 sequence is CASSPYGGQAYEQYF. The CDR3, as DNA: TGTGCCAGCAGCCCCTATGGGGGACAAGCCTACGAGCAGTACTTC.

The gene calls are TRBV5-1 and TRBJ2-3; D is possibly TRBD2 (5 bases). V was pared by 3 bases and J by 0 bases, with 11 bases between. The CDR3 is 15 residues long. Germline-derived CDR1 and CDR2 are SGHRS and YFSETQ. The chain's CDR3 is CASSYNGESTDTQYF. CDR3 sequence (DNA): TGCGCCAGCAGCTACAACGGGGAAAGCACAGATACGCAGTATTTT.

CDR3 nucleotides: TGTGCCAGCAGGACAGCAGGCTATGGCTACACCTTC. Its translation is CASRTAGYGYTF. The chain employs TRBV28 and TRBJ1-2; D is perhaps TRBD1 (5 bases). Deletions cut 6 bases from V and 4 bases from J, with 9 bases between. Per germline, CDR1 MDHEN and CDR2 SYDVKM. CDR3 length equals 12 residues.

The CDR3: CASSYRDRLGNQPQHF. In nucleotides, the CDR3 is TGTGCCAGCAGCTACCGGGACAGGCTTGGCAATCAGCCCCAGCATTTT. The rearrangement links TRBV5-8 to TRBJ1-5, with TRBD1 matching 8 bases. Germline lookup yields CDR1 SGHTS and CDR2 YDEGEE. V was clipped by 3 bases and J by 2 bases; unmatched bases: 7. The length of the CDR3 is 16 residues.

This clone was observed a handful of times. The CDR3 DNA reads TGTGCCAGCAGCGTTGAAGGGGGTTACCGGGATGGAAACACCATATATTTT. Encoded protein: CASSVEGGYRDGNTIYF. The gene calls are TRBV9 and TRBJ1-3, with D perhaps TRBD1 (6 bases). V shed 2 bases and J shed 3 bases, with 18 bases lying between them. From germline, CDR1 is SGDLS and CDR2 YYNGEE. This CDR3 is built from 17 residues.

The chain has TRBV29-1 and TRBJ2-3; 7 positions match TRBD1. In germline, CDR1 is SQVTM, CDR2 ANQGSEA. CDR3 length: 12 residues. The junction had 5 bases not matched to a gene; V was cut back by 6 bases and J by 5 bases. This CDR3 reads CSVKQGEDTQYF. CDR3 DNA: TGCAGCGTCAAGCAGGGGGAAGATACGCAGTATTTT.

Worth noting for this clone: Without the conserved terminal phenylalanine or tryptophan, this CDR3 likely stems from a read error. The DNA is omitted, as the CDR3 cannot be located on it reliably, and the CDR3 follows TCRdb's listing. The rearrangement uses TRBV12-5 and TRBJ1-1. Inclusive of both ends, the CDR3 amounts to 10 amino acids. Per germline, CDR1 LGHNT and CDR2 FRNRAP. The chain's CDR3 is CASGLGFSRV.

The rearrangement uses TRBV6-1 and TRBJ1-6, with 11 bases fitting TRBD1. This CDR3 contains 18 residues. With 3 bases clipped from V and 7 bases from J, the junction kept 11 bases outside the gene matches. Looked up from germline, CDR1 is MNHNS and CDR2 is SASEGT. The CDR3 here is CASSDSPFRDRGNSPLHF. The CDR3 DNA is TGTGCCAGCAGTGATTCACCATTCCGGGACAGGGGGAATTCACCCCTCCACTTT.

The CDR3 DNA sequence: TGTGCCAGCAGCGCGCCCACTAGTTATGAGCAGTTCTTC. This codes for CASSAPTSYEQFF. The chain couples TRBV5-4 to TRBJ2-1; TRBD2 might be the D (5 bases). This CDR3 region has 13 residues. Per germline, CDR1 SGHNT and CDR2 YYREEE (reference sequence). Trimming stripped 4 bases from V and 8 bases from J, with 13 bases between.

The V and J genes are TRBV7-8 and TRBJ1-5, with D perhaps matching TRBD1 (6 bases). Germline CDR1 reads SGHVS; CDR2 reads FQNEAQ. This CDR3 spans 15 amino acids. Trimming took off 1 base at V and 6 bases at J, with 13 bases between the two ends. The CDR3 DNA reads as TGTGCCAGCAGCTTAGAACAGGGTAGACGTCAGCCCCAGCATTTT. Protein product: CASSLEQGRRQPQHF.

A single count supports this clone. The rearrangement uses TRBV19 and TRBJ1-1; 7 bases fit TRBD1. CDR1 is LNHDA, CDR2 SQIVND, per germline (reference sequence). This CDR3 has 13 residues. J lost 8 bases, V lost 5 bases, and 8 bases had no gene match. The CDR3, as DNA: TGTGCCAGTAGTGTCCAACAGGGGTCCGAAGCTTTCTTT. Translation gives CASSVQQGSEAFF.

The J gene is TRBJ1-1, the V gene TRBV27, with 7 bases matching TRBD1. After removal of 4 bases from V and 9 bases from J, the junction contained 8 bases not matched to a gene. This CDR3 has 13 amino acids. CDR1 is MNHEY and CDR2 is SMNVEV in the germline V gene (reference sequence). CDR3 bases: TGTGCCAGCAGTTCCCCCCCGGACAGGAAAGCTTTCTTT. Its protein is CASSSPPDRKAFF.

This sequence joins TRBV5-1 and TRBJ2-5, with TRBD2 identical over 14 bases. This CDR3 is 17 amino acids long. Germline V lookup: CDR1 SGHRS, CDR2 YFSETQ. V was clipped by 4 bases and J by 2 bases; unmatched bases: 7. CDR3 in amino acids: CASSIGLAGGRQETQYF. The CDR3 DNA follows: TGCGCCAGCAGCATTGGACTAGCGGGGGGTAGGCAAGAGACCCAGTACTTC.

The CDR3 coding sequence is TGTGCCTGGGGTTTACAGGGGGCCCACGAGCAGTACTTC. Amino acids: CAWGLQGAHEQYF. The rearrangement links TRBV30 to TRBJ2-7, with 9 bases aligning to TRBD1. Trimming cost V 5 bases and J 5 bases; bases outside gene matches: 7. CDR1 GTSNPN and CDR2 SVGIG come from the germline V gene (reference sequence). The CDR3 runs 13 residues.

The rearrangement uses TRBV6-5 and TRBJ2-1; TRBD2 matches at 8 bases. The CDR3 contains 13 residues. Germline V CDR1 and CDR2: MNHEY, SVGAGI. The V and J ends lost 6 bases and 13 bases, in that order; junction bases with no gene match: 11. DNA for the CDR3: TGTGCCAGCAGACAGTACGGGGGGGCCCGTCAGTTCTTC. Its translation is CASRQYGGARQFF.